Listed here are 24 T cell receptor beta chains from one sample, sequenced in a study of molecular identifiers for immune sequencing clone quantification. TCRdb itself ran the PCR reads through MiXCR, one entry per CDR3 protein. The sample holds a few hundred thousand distinct CDR3 sequences, roughly 23% seen once. Sequenced material: naive CD8+ T cells from blood, with Jurkat cell RNA spiked in. Subset given: FACS-sorted CD8+CD4-CCR7+CD45RA+ naive T cells. The receptors stem from a human donor in good health. Some libraries in this study had Jurkat cell RNA spiked in.

The chain carries TRBV6-5 and TRBJ1-2, with no clear D. This CDR3 spans 13 amino acids. V gave up 2 bases and J gave up 7 bases, with 11 bases separating them. Germline CDR1 reads MNHEY; CDR2 reads SVGAGI. CDR3 residues: CASSYGQEGGYTF. DNA of the CDR3: TGTGCCAGCAGTTACGGTCAGGAGGGTGGCTACACCTTC.

In regard to this clonotype: Given a much more abundant clone one base away, this may be a read error. The chain has TRBV7-9 and TRBJ1-5; D call uncertain. The CDR3 has 14 residues. From germline, CDR1 is SEHNR and CDR2 FQNEAQ (reference sequence). The CDR3 loop is CASSLGEGNQPRHF. The CDR3 nucleotides read TGTGCCAGCAGCTTAGGTGAGGGCAATCAGCCCCGGCATTTT.

This clonotype has only a few counts. The J gene is TRBJ1-1, the V gene TRBV14; tentative D call: TRBD1 (5 bases). Germline V gives CDR1 SGHDN, CDR2 FVKESK. V was trimmed by 6 bases and J by 5 bases, leaving 13 bases between them. This CDR3 is 13 amino acids long. The CDR3 DNA reads as TGTGCCAGCAGTACCGGGTGGGGGACTGAAGCTTTCTTT. Residues: CASSTGWGTEAFF.

This clonotype was counted a few times. The chain links TRBV25-1 to TRBJ1-6; D is uncertain. Between the trimmed V and J ends, which lost 1 base and 0 bases, there was a span of 7 bases. The CDR3 contains 16 residues. CDR1 MGHDK and CDR2 SYGVNS come from the germline V gene. CDR3 nucleotide sequence: TGTGCCAGCAGTGAATCAGGTTTCTCCTATAATTCACCCCTCCACTTT. Its protein is CASSESGFSYNSPLHF.

The V gene is TRBV27, the J gene TRBJ1-1, with D perhaps matching TRBD1 (6 bases). This CDR3 is built from 15 residues. CDR1 is MNHEY and CDR2 is SMNVEV in the germline V gene (reference sequence). V shed 3 bases and J shed 1 base, with 12 bases lying between them. The CDR3 loop is CASSFSETGNTEAFF. The CDR3 region has the DNA TGTGCCAGCAGTTTTAGTGAGACAGGGAACACTGAAGCTTTCTTT.

Points on this clonotype: A read error is possible here, since a much larger clone lies one base away. CDR3 sequence (DNA): TGTGCCAGCAGCTTAGCCTACGACACAGATATGCAGTATTTT. The encoded protein is CASSLAYDTDMQYF. The V call is TRBV13, the J call TRBJ2-3, with unresolved D. This CDR3 comprises 14 residues. CDR1 PRHDT and CDR2 FYEKMQ come from the germline V gene (reference sequence).

A word on this clonotype: The conserved phenylalanine or tryptophan normally closing the CDR3 is absent here, so this likely arose from a read error. The chain couples TRBV10-3 to TRBJ1-6; 10 positions match TRBD1. The CDR3 has 14 amino acids. Germline V gene lookup returns CDR1 ENHRY and CDR2 SYGVKD. J gave up 12 bases and V 2 bases, and 4 bases lay outside the gene matches. CDR3 loop: CAISEPGTGEPLHS. The CDR3 DNA follows: TGTGCCATCAGTGAGCCCGGGACAGGGGAACCCCTCCACTCT.

A word on this clonotype: This may come from a read error, since a much larger clone is one base off. This CDR3 reads CSVEATSGRTDTQYF. The CDR3 DNA sequence: TGCAGCGTTGAAGCCACTAGCGGGAGGACAGATACGCAGTATTTT. The V call is TRBV29-1, the J call TRBJ2-3, with 12 bases identical to TRBD2. V dropped 1 base and J dropped 3; count of bases not matched to a gene: 2. CDR3 length equals 15 residues. Per the germline V gene, CDR1 is SQVTM and CDR2 is ANQGSEA.

This clonotype was detected a few times. CDR3 sequence reads: CAWSVRYEQYF. The CDR3 DNA is TGTGCCTGGAGTGTAAGGTACGAGCAGTACTTC. The rearrangement links TRBV30 to TRBJ2-7; no definite D call. Germline V lookup: CDR1 GTSNPN, CDR2 SVGIG (reference sequence). V dropped 0 bases and J dropped 4 bases, with 4 bases sitting between them. The CDR3 runs 11 residues. The whole variable domain, filled in from reference TRBV30 and TRBJ2-7, reads SQTIHQWPATLVQPVGSPLSLECTVEGTSNPNLYWYRQAAGRGLQLLFYSVGIGQISSEVPQNLSASRPQDRQFILSSKKLLLSDSGFYLCAWSVRYEQYFGPGTRLTVT.

With respect to this clonotype: This may arise from a read error, as a much more abundant clone is one base away. This chain connects TRBV13 to TRBJ2-3; D is uncertain. This CDR3 has 15 amino acids. V shed 4 bases and J shed 3 bases, with 14 bases lying between them. Germline CDR1 PRHDT, CDR2 FYEKMQ (reference sequence). The CDR3 region is CASSSSVGWTDTQYF. Written as DNA, the CDR3 is TGTGCCAGCAGCTCCAGCGTCGGTTGGACAGATACGCAGTATTTT.

Turning to this clonotype: Given a much more abundant clone one base away, this may be a read error. The chain links TRBV7-2 to TRBJ2-1; D may be TRBD2 (6 bases). This CDR3 contains 17 residues. V gave up 3 bases and J gave up 12 bases, with 27 bases separating them. Germline V gene lookup returns CDR1 SGHTA and CDR2 FQGNSA. The CDR3 is CASSFSLYGGLRSGQFF. CDR3 nucleotides: TGTGCCAGCAGCTTTTCCCTATACGGGGGTTTAAGGAGTGGGCAGTTCTTC. The full variable domain, its missing parts supplied by reference TRBV7-2 and TRBJ2-1, is GAGVSQSPSNKVTEKGKDVELRCDPISGHTALYWYRQSLGQGLEFLIYFQGNSAPDKSGLPSDRFSAERTGGSVSTLTIQRTQQEDSAVYLCASSFSLYGGLRSGQFFGPGTRLTVL.

Note on this clonotype: Just one base apart from a much larger clone, this may be a read error. The rearrangement links TRBV4-3 to TRBJ1-5; unclear D gene. Germline CDR1 is LGHNA and CDR2 is YSLEER. V was trimmed by 0 bases and J by 7 bases, leaving 16 bases between them. The CDR3 is 16 amino acids. The CDR3 DNA reads TGCGCCAGCAGCCAAGATAGGTGGGAGGACGGACAGCCCCAGCATTTT. Residues: CASSQDRWEDGQPQHF.

This chain links TRBV7-8 with TRBJ2-3; D is ambiguous. Trimming removed 1 base from V and 4 bases from J, with 9 bases in between. Per the germline V gene, CDR1 is SGHVS and CDR2 is FQNEAQ. The CDR3 contains 14 residues. CDR3 protein: CASSLDYQADTQYF. CDR3 DNA sequence: TGTGCCAGCAGCTTAGACTACCAGGCAGATACGCAGTATTTT.

On this clonotype: A clone one base away is much larger, so this may be a read error. The chain uses TRBV20-1 and TRBJ2-7; perhaps TRBD2 as D (6 bases). Germline-derived CDR1 and CDR2 are DFQATT and SNEGSKA (reference sequence). The CDR3 extends over 14 amino acids. V lost 5 bases to trimming and J lost 4 bases, with 18 bases between them. CDR3 DNA sequence: TGCAGTGCTGGAGGCCCTGGGACTTCTTACGAGCAGTACTTC. Amino acids: CSAGGPGTSYEQYF.

To note about this clonotype: Just one base apart from a much larger clone, this may be a read error. The V call is TRBV6-1, the J call TRBJ2-5; no definite D call. This CDR3 comprises 15 residues. CDR1 is MNHNS, CDR2 SASEGT, per germline. The CDR3 sequence: CASREGPQNTETQCF. For the CDR3, the DNA is TGTGCCAGCAGGGAAGGGCCTCAAAACACAGAGACCCAGTGCTTC.

As for this clonotype: Germline and junction disagree at one end, which may indicate a read error. V is TRBV15 and J is TRBJ2-1, with TRBD1 matching over 8 bases. The CDR3 runs to 15 residues. Germline-derived CDR1 and CDR2 are LNHNV and YYDKDF (reference sequence). In DNA form, the CDR3 reads TGTGCCACCAGCATTTGGCGACAGGGGTCCAATGAGCTGTTCTTC. It translates to CATSIWRQGSNELFF.

As regards this clonotype: A clone one base away is much larger, so this may be a read error. V and J are TRBV2 and TRBJ1-5; TRBD1 matches at 8 bases. Germline-derived CDR1 and CDR2 are SNHLY and FYNNEI. The CDR3 is made up of 14 amino acids. The junction had 5 bases not matched to a gene; V was cut back by 5 bases and J by 5 bases. In nucleotides, the CDR3 is TGTGCCAGCAGTCCTTCAGGGGGCCATCAGCCCCAGCATTTT. Translated, it gives CASSPSGGHQPQHF.

V usage is TRBV6-2 or TRBV6-3 and J usage is TRBJ2-1; no clear D. Germline loops: CDR1 MNHEY, CDR2 SVGEGT. The V end was cut by 1 base, the J end by 3 bases, with 7 bases between. The CDR3 is 14 residues long. The CDR3 DNA reads TGTGCCAGCAGTTACTTGGTAGTCTACAATGAGCAGTTCTTC. Protein product: CASSYLVVYNEQFF.

On this clonotype itself: Mismatch with germline at one junction end may stem from a read error. V is TRBV27 and J is TRBJ2-7, with 8 nucleotides matching TRBD1. CDR1 is MNHEY and CDR2 is SMNVEV in the germline V gene (reference sequence). CDR3 length: 14 residues. CDR3: CASSLGTGLYEQSF. The DNA for the CDR3 is TGTGCCAGCAGTTTAGGGACAGGTCTTTACGAGCAGTCCTTC.

This clonotype was seen a handful of times. This chain links TRBV7-2 with TRBJ2-1; D remains ambiguous. The CDR3 totals 15 residues. From germline, CDR1 is SGHTA and CDR2 FQGNSA. V lost 2 bases and J 0 bases, leaving 8 bases between the germline ends. CDR3 amino acids: CASSLYQVSYNEQFF. The CDR3 DNA reads TGTGCCAGCAGCTTATATCAGGTCTCCTACAATGAGCAGTTCTTC.

The rearrangement uses TRBV9 and TRBJ1-5; the D gene is possibly TRBD1 (5 bases). Per the germline V gene, CDR1 is SGDLS and CDR2 is YYNGEE. Trimming removed 0 bases at V and 1 base at J, with 8 bases between. This CDR3 is built from 15 residues. The CDR3 bases are TGTGCCAGCAGCGTAGAAGGGGCAAGCAATCAGCCCCAGCATTTT. Translated: CASSVEGASNQPQHF.

In regard to this clonotype: One base away lies a much larger clone, so this may be a sequencing read error. The chain uses TRBV7-9 and TRBJ1-5; TRBD1 matches at 7 bases. The germline CDR1 and CDR2 sequences are SEHNR and FQNEAQ (reference sequence). The CDR3 consists of 14 residues. The CDR3 DNA reads as TGTGCCAGCAGCTCGGGACAGACCAATCGGCCCCAGCATTTT. Amino acids: CASSSGQTNRPQHF.

This clonotype was found a few times. The chain links TRBV13 to TRBJ2-7; D is perhaps TRBD1 (5 bases). The CDR3 totals 16 residues. The ends were cut back, 4 bases at V and 2 bases at J, with 18 bases in the middle. Germline CDR1 is PRHDT and CDR2 is FYEKMQ (reference sequence). The DNA for the CDR3 is TGTGCCAGCAGCTCTCTCGACAGAGACTCCCCCTACGAGCAGTACTTC. Translated, it gives CASSSLDRDSPYEQYF. The full variable domain, completed using reference TRBV13 and TRBJ2-7, is AAGVIQSPRHLIKEKRETATLKCYPIPRHDTVYWYQQGPGQDPQFLISFYEKMQSDKGSIPDRFSAQQFSDYHSELNMSSLELGDSALYFCASSSLDRDSPYEQYFGPGTRLTVT.

This clonotype came up many times. The chain uses TRBV5-4 and TRBJ2-7, with 7 bases lining up with TRBD1. V was clipped by 7 bases and J by 4 bases; unmatched bases: 5. There are 12 residues in the CDR3. CDR1 and CDR2 (germline): SGHNT, YYREEE (reference sequence). CDR3 nucleotide sequence: TGTGCCAGCGGGGACAGCCCATACGAGCAGTACTTC. This sequence encodes CASGDSPYEQYF.